The TCR beta chain described here comes from a study of CD8 T cells in ankylosing spondylitis. Points from the study as a whole: CD8+ by phenotype, disease-linked clones were relatively rare in peripheral blood. What seemed typical of ankylosing spondylitis blood was a TCR beta motif built from eight highly homologous variants.

For TCR beta, libraries came from quantitative 5'-RACE with molecular barcodes. From the 5' RACE reads, TCRdb called clonotypes with MiXCR, one entry per CDR3 protein. The repertoire holds some 120,000 distinct CDR3 sequences, with about 6.5% as singletons. This clonotype was detected many times. Its matching antigen is unknown. The CDR3 spans 13 residues. V was clipped by 1 base and J by 2 bases, with 5 bases between them. The TCR was taken from a male donor with ankylosing spondylitis or in good health (not recorded which). The specimen sequenced was blood, either unsorted or a sorted T cell fraction (not recorded which). The V call is TRBV12-3 or TRBV12-4, the J call TRBJ1-2, with D uncertain. The chain's CDR3 is CASSLGENYGYTF. The CDR3 nucleotides are TGTGCCAGCAGTTTAGGAGAAAACTATGGCTACACCTTC.